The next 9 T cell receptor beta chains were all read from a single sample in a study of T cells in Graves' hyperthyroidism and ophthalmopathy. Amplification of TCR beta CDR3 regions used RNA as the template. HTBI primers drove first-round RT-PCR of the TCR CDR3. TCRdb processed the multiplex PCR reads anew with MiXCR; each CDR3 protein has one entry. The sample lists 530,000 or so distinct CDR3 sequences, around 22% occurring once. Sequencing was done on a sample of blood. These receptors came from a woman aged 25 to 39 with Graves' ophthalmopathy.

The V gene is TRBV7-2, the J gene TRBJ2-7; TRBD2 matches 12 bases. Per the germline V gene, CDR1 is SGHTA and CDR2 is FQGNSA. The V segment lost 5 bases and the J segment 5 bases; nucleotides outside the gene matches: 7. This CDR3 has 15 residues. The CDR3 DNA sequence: TGTGCCAGCAGCCTGAGACTAGCGGGGGTGAACGAGCAGTACTTC. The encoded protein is CASSLRLAGVNEQYF.

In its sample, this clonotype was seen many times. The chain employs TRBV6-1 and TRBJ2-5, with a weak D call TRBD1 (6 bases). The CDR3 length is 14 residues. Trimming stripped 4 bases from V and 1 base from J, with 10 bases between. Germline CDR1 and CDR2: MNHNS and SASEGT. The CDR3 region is CASSGQGRQETQYF. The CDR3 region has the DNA TGTGCCAGCAGTGGGCAGGGGCGCCAAGAGACCCAGTACTTC.

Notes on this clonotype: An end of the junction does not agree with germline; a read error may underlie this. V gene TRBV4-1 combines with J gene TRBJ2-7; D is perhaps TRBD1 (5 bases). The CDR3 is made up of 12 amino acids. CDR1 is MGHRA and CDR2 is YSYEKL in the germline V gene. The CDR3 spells CASSPGSYELYF. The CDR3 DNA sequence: TGTGCCAGCAGCCCAGGGTCCTACGAGCTGTACTTC.

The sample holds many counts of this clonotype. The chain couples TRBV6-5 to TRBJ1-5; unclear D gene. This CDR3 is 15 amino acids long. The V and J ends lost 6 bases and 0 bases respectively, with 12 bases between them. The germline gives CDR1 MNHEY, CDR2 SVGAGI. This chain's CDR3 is CASRAGANSNQPQHF. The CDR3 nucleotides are TGTGCCAGCAGGGCAGGCGCAAATAGCAATCAGCCCCAGCATTTT.

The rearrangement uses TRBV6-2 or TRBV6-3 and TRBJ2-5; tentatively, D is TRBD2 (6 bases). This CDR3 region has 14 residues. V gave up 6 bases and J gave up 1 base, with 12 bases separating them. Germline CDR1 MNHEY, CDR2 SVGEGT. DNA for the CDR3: TGTGCCAGCAGCCCGACTAGATTCCAAGAGACCCAGTACTTC. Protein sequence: CASSPTRFQETQYF.

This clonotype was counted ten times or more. CDR3 DNA: TGTGCCAGCAGTGAACCAGGGGGTAGCAATCAGCCCCAGCATTTT. It codes for CASSEPGGSNQPQHF. The chain links TRBV6-1 to TRBJ1-5, with 7 bases aligning to TRBD1. The length of the CDR3 is 15 residues. V was clipped by 2 bases and J by 0 bases; unmatched bases: 1. Germline lookup yields CDR1 MNHNS and CDR2 SASEGT.

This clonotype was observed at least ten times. CDR3 DNA: TGTGCCAGCAGTAAAAAATCACAGGGTTCTAGCAATCAGCCCCAGCATTTT. The encoded protein is CASSKKSQGSSNQPQHF. The V call is TRBV6-1, the J call TRBJ1-5; the D gene is possibly TRBD1 (6 bases). There are 17 residues in the CDR3. The V and J ends lost 5 bases and 0 bases respectively, with 17 bases between them. The germline V gene has CDR1 MNHNS and CDR2 SASEGT.

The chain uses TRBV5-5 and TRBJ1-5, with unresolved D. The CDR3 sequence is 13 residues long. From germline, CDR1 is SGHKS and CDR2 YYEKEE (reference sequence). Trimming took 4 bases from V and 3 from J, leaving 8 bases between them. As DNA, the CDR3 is TGTGCCAGCAGCAGGAACTTCAATCAGCCCCAGCATTTT. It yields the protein CASSRNFNQPQHF.

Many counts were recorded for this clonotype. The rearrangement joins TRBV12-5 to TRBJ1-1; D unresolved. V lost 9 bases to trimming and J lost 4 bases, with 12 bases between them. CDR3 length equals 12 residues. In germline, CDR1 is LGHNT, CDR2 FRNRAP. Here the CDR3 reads CARRRLPTEAFF. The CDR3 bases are TGTGCTAGGCGGCGATTGCCCACTGAAGCTTTCTTT.